These 24 T cell receptor beta chains share one sample of origin, sequenced in a study of T cell repertoires in cytomegalovirus infection. These receptors have no known antigen. One entry per CDR3 protein results from TCRdb running MiXCR on the reads. Of about 900,000 distinct CDR3 sequences listed, roughly 30% are singletons. The source material was cultured CD8+ T cells from PBMCs, sampled from culture after CMV antigen stimulation. Receptors were obtained from a human donor in good health (CMV status not recorded). Some clones in this sample may be carry-over from other donors' samples.

This clonotype was seen more than once but under ten times. This chain joins TRBV6-5 and TRBJ1-3, with 7 nucleotides matching TRBD1. The CDR3 runs to 14 residues. Trimming cost V 7 bases and J 1 base; bases outside gene matches: 4. CDR1 and CDR2 (germline): MNHEY, SVGAGI. The CDR3 loop reads CASTQGGSGNTIYF. The DNA for the CDR3 is TGTGCCAGCACCCAGGGGGGATCTGGAAACACCATATATTTT.

This clonotype was observed once. At one end the junction does not follow the germline gene, possibly because of a read error. The chain uses TRBV7-6 and TRBJ2-1, with TRBD2 identical over 12 bases. This CDR3 contains 15 residues. The germline gives CDR1 SGHVS, CDR2 FNYEAQ. Here the CDR3 reads CASSLLAGGRAELFF. In DNA, the CDR3 is TGTGCCAGCAGCTTACTAGCGGGGGGGCGGGCGGAGCTGTTCTTC. Full variable domain (rest looked up from reference TRBV7-6 and TRBJ2-1): GAGVSQSPRYKVTKRGQDVALRCDPISGHVSLYWYRQALGQGPEFLTYFNYEAQQDKSGLPNDRFSAERPEGSISTLTIQRTEQRDSAMYRCASSLLAGGRAELFFGPGTRLTVL.

Comments on this clonotype: The germline gene is not matched at one end of the junction; a read error may be the cause. CDR3 residues: CASGFRGNEQFF. For the CDR3, the DNA is TGTGCCAGCGGTTTCAGGGGCAATGAGCAGTTCTTC. The genes are TRBV27 and TRBJ2-1, with D perhaps TRBD1 (6 bases). This CDR3 has 12 amino acids. Germline CDR1 and CDR2: MNHEY and SMNVEV (reference sequence).

This clonotype was counted once. The final CDR3 position lacks the conserved phenylalanine or tryptophan, pointing to a likely read error. The limits of the CDR3 on the DNA are not certain, so only TCRdb's listed CDR3 is given. The genes are TRBV6-6 and TRBJ1-2; TRBD1 is taken as the D call from the table, unchecked against the DNA. The CDR3 spans 12 residues, counting both ends. Germline V gene sequence: CDR1 MNHNY, CDR2 SVGAGI (reference sequence). CDR3 protein: CASSYPDRGTFL.

This clonotype was seen a few times. The DNA for the CDR3 is TGCGCCAGCAGCTTGGCGGTATCTAGCTCCGAAGAGCAGTTCTTC. Translating gives CASSLAVSSSEEQFF. V and J are TRBV5-1 and TRBJ2-1, with D maybe TRBD2 (5 bases). Germline V gene sequence: CDR1 SGHRS, CDR2 YFSETQ. The CDR3 runs to 15 residues. Trimming took off 0 bases at V and 10 bases at J, with 17 bases between the two ends.

This clonotype was counted between two and nine times. The J gene is TRBJ2-2, the V gene TRBV27; 8 nucleotides agree with TRBD1. The CDR3 length is 15 residues. Germline CDR1 reads MNHEY; CDR2 reads SMNVEV (reference sequence). With 6 bases clipped from V and 3 bases from J, the junction kept 6 bases outside the gene matches. The CDR3 region is CASRETGEHTGELFF. DNA for the CDR3: TGTGCCAGCAGGGAGACAGGGGAGCACACCGGGGAGCTGTTTTTT.

This sequence joins TRBV12-3 or TRBV12-4 and TRBJ2-3; tentatively, D is TRBD1 (5 bases). The CDR3 is 15 amino acids. V lost 3 bases, J lost 2 bases, and 12 bases lay in between. The CDR3 loop reads CASSFQGAHTDTQYF. For the CDR3, the DNA is TGTGCCAGCAGTTTTCAAGGGGCGCACACAGATACGCAGTATTTT.

This chain connects TRBV6-1 to TRBJ2-5, with D possibly being TRBD2 (5 bases). The germline CDR1 and CDR2 sequences are MNHNS and SASEGT. There are 13 residues in the CDR3. V dropped 7 bases and J dropped 5 bases, with 14 bases sitting between them. The CDR3, as DNA: TGTGCCAGCACAACCCCCGGGGAGGAGACCCAGTACTTC. It is translated as CASTTPGEETQYF.

The genes are TRBV2 and TRBJ1-1; no clear D gene. The CDR3 consists of 16 residues. Trimming cost V 2 bases and J 0 bases, with 13 bases left between them. CDR1 SNHLY and CDR2 FYNNEI come from the germline V gene. The CDR3 DNA reads TGTGCCAGCAGTGAAAGGGCAGGAGTCATGAACACTGAAGCTTTCTTT. It yields the protein CASSERAGVMNTEAFF.

V is TRBV28 and J is TRBJ2-1; a possible D gene is TRBD2 (6 bases). This CDR3 is built from 13 residues. Trimming left V 6 bases short and J 2 bases short, with 8 bases between. Germline V gives CDR1 MDHEN, CDR2 SYDVKM. The CDR3 here is CASSWGAYNEQFF. CDR3 nucleotide sequence: TGTGCCAGCAGCTGGGGGGCCTACAATGAGCAGTTCTTC.

There are a few counts of this clonotype. The chain recombines TRBV5-4 with TRBJ2-2; TRBD1 aligns across 8 bases. The CDR3 runs 15 residues. The junction had 6 bases not matched to a gene; V was cut back by 4 bases and J by 4 bases. The germline CDR1 and CDR2 sequences are SGHNT and YYREEE (reference sequence). CDR3 in amino acids: CASSKGDRGTGELFF. CDR3 DNA: TGTGCCAGCAGCAAAGGCGACAGGGGCACCGGGGAGCTGTTTTTT.

About this clonotype itself: A read error may produce the germline difference seen at one junction end. The chain uses TRBV27 and TRBJ1-5; 9 positions agree with TRBD1. The CDR3 loop spans 14 amino acids. Germline assignment: CDR1 MNHEY and CDR2 SMNVEV (reference sequence). The CDR3 DNA follows: TGTGCCAGCAGCCTAACAGGGGGCAAACAGCCCCAGCATTTT. Translation gives CASSLTGGKQPQHF.

This clonotype was observed at least ten times. The chain uses TRBV15 and TRBJ2-7, with 12 positions matching TRBD2. Germline assignment: CDR1 LNHNV and CDR2 YYDKDF (reference sequence). The CDR3 extends over 19 amino acids. V shed 1 base and J 7 bases; nucleotides not matched to a gene: 17. CDR3 in DNA: TGTGCCACCAGCAGAGTGGCTAGCGGGGGGGCCCTGTTGATGTTGGAGCAGTACTTC. It specifies CATSRVASGGALLMLEQYF.

V gene TRBV29-1 combines with J gene TRBJ2-1, with a weak D call TRBD2 (7 bases). Trimming removed 3 bases at V and 5 bases at J, with 11 bases between. The CDR3 length is 13 residues. Germline V CDR1 and CDR2: SQVTM, ANQGSEA. This chain's CDR3 is CSVDVRGHNEQFF. Here the CDR3 DNA reads TGCAGCGTTGACGTGCGGGGGCACAATGAGCAGTTCTTC.

The sample holds a few counts of this clonotype. The chain recombines TRBV14 with TRBJ2-7; no definite D call. With 0 bases removed from V and 3 bases from J, the gap between germline ends came to 6 bases. The germline CDR1 and CDR2 sequences are SGHDN and FVKESK. The CDR3 sequence is 13 residues long. The CDR3 coding sequence is TGTGCCAGCAGCCAAGATCCCATCTACGAGCAGTACTTC. It translates to CASSQDPIYEQYF.

Many counts were recorded for this clonotype. The rearrangement uses TRBV7-9 and TRBJ1-4; weak D call: TRBD1 (6 bases). Germline V gives CDR1 SEHNR, CDR2 FQNEAQ (reference sequence). The CDR3 contains 14 residues. V shed 5 bases and J shed 8 bases, with 15 bases lying between them. CDR3 nucleotide sequence: TGTGCCAGCAGCGCACTAGGGACATACGAAAAACTGTTTTTT. This codes for CASSALGTYEKLFF.

The V call is TRBV6-6, the J call TRBJ2-5, with D unresolved. This CDR3 is 13 amino acids long. Trimming took off 0 bases at V and 5 bases at J, with 7 bases between the two ends. The germline V gene has CDR1 MNHNY and CDR2 SVGAGI (reference sequence). The CDR3 loop is CASSYSNGETQYF. CDR3 nucleotides: TGTGCCAGCAGTTACTCGAATGGGGAGACCCAGTACTTC.

This clonotype was counted at least ten times. This rearrangement joins TRBV7-9 to TRBJ1-1; no reliable D call. The CDR3 runs to 14 residues. V was shortened by 10 bases and J by 0 bases, with 15 bases between the two germline ends. CDR1 and CDR2 from the germline V gene are SEHNR and FQNEAQ (reference sequence). This CDR3 reads CATNWAAMNTEAFF. For the CDR3, the DNA is TGTGCCACTAACTGGGCAGCTATGAACACTGAAGCTTTCTTT.

J is TRBJ2-7 and V is TRBV2, with 7 positions matching TRBD1. V lost 4 bases, J lost 7 bases, and 4 bases stayed unmatched. This CDR3 has 12 amino acids. Germline values: CDR1 SNHLY, CDR2 FYNNEI. The DNA of the CDR3 is TGTGCCAGCAGTGGGGACAGAGTTGAGCAGTACTTC. Residues: CASSGDRVEQYF.

The chain employs TRBV27 and TRBJ1-2; D might be TRBD1 (6 bases). The germline V and J ends were trimmed by 4 bases and 3 bases, with 15 bases remaining between them. Germline V gene sequence: CDR1 MNHEY, CDR2 SMNVEV (reference sequence). This CDR3 is built from 15 residues. CDR3 sequence: CASSSRTERDYGYTF. In DNA, the CDR3 is TGTGCCAGCAGTTCACGGACAGAGAGGGACTATGGCTACACCTTC.

This clonotype was detected only a few times. This sequence joins TRBV6-6 and TRBJ2-1, with D possibly TRBD1 on 6 matching bases. The CDR3 totals 15 residues. Germline CDR1 MNHNY, CDR2 SVGAGI (reference sequence). V gave up 6 bases and J gave up 4 bases, with 16 bases separating them. The CDR3 reads CASSPDRSKYNEQFF. CDR3 coding DNA: TGTGCCAGCAGCCCCGACAGGTCCAAGTACAATGAGCAGTTCTTC.

About this clonotype: The junction differs from germline at one of its ends, possibly a read error. The chain employs TRBV5-1 and TRBJ1-5; unclear D gene. Germline V CDR1 and CDR2: SGHRS, YFSETQ. This CDR3 has 14 residues. In DNA, the CDR3 is TGCGCCAACAGCTTAGGGCCCTCCAATCAGCCCCAGCATTTT. Amino acid sequence: CANSLGPSNQPQHF.

About this clonotype: One junction end disagrees with the germline gene, perhaps due to a read error. J is TRBJ1-1 and V is TRBV7-6; D gene unclear. This CDR3 region has 17 residues. Germline CDR1 SGHVS, CDR2 FNYEAQ. The CDR3 nucleotides are TGTACCAGCAGCCCGAGGTCCGGGAAGTATGTAGACACTGAAGCTTTCTTT. Translated: CTSSPRSGKYVDTEAFF.

This clonotype occurred a few times. Mismatch with germline at one junction end may stem from a read error. This chain links TRBV5-3 with TRBJ2-3; 9 bases map to TRBD2. TRBV5-3 falls under the ORF class, with uncertain function. This CDR3 region has 15 residues. The CDR3 nucleotides are TGTGCCAGCAGCTTCAGCGGCGGGGGGGCAGATACGCAGTATTTT. Protein: CASSFSGGGADTQYF.